This entry features one T cell receptor beta chain sequence. There is no known antigen for this receptor. No much larger clonotype is one base removed from it; base qualities were not supplied. The data are from a study of blood T cells in healthy people across ages (dated by TCRdb to the mid-2010s). For the study in its entirety: In model experiments, roughly one uniquely barcoded TCR beta cDNA molecule per two T cells was captured by template switching. The study measured age-related changes in TCR beta repertoire diversity using deep sequencing normalized with unique cDNA molecular identifiers. The donors were split into four age groups: young (average about 16 years), middle-aged (roughly 39), aged (approximately 60) and long-lived (roughly 88). Donors of different ages were randomly distributed across sequencing lanes to avoid experimental bias. The study analyzed two additional independent replicas of 1 million unique cDNA reads from the same blood draw for two donors, one aged 18 to 29 and one aged 80 or older.

Donors were under 40 systemically healthy Caucasian individuals from Russia aged about 6 to 100 years. Each donor gave 8.5 to 10 milliliters of peripheral blood, collected into EDTA-treated Vacutainer tubes. Ficoll-Paque density-gradient centrifugation was used to isolate PBMCs, with at least 7 million obtained per sample. Total RNA, at least 6 micrograms per sample, was extracted from PBMCs with Trizol reagent. The percentages of naive CD45RAhigh/CD27high T cells were determined by flow cytometry on a PBMC aliquot from every donor. CDR3 length: 16 amino acids, cysteine to phenylalanine. The CDR3 DNA has 48 bases and is translated from base 1. Trimming costs V 3 bases and J 2 bases, and their ends lie 15 bases apart. The paper's findings and limits, for the study overall: Compared with the aged group, the long-lived group had more naive CD4+ T cells, fewer expanded clones and increased TCR diversity, suggesting age selection. Observed TCR beta diversity correlated strongly with the percentage of naive T cells measured by flow cytometry. Donor CMV infection status was unknown, potentially confounding age-related changes in expanded clonotypes. Bulk unsorted PBMC profiling prevented conclusive comparison of naive and antigen-experienced compartments. Observed TCR beta diversity per million T cells fell roughly linearly with age, and a significant reduction was already apparent by age roughly 40. Estimates of total diversity from one million sequenced T cells were regarded as lower bounds and underestimates.

The library was made by 5' RACE. Sequencing instrument: Illumina HiSeq 2500. The second PCR ran for about 7 to 11 cycles and used a J-beta primer mix along with a sample-barcoded 5' primer. Each TCR beta cDNA molecule received a unique molecular identifier from a template-switch 5' adaptor carrying 12 random nucleotides. Each sample yielded at least 3 million CDR3-containing paired-end reads. All of the RNA was converted into first-strand cDNA using the Mint cDNA synthesis kit, with a TRBC-specific oligonucleotide serving as the primer. Following uracil-DNA glycosylase treatment, a first 18-cycle PCR with universal primers M1SS and BC2_uni_R was performed on all cDNA. Under the source paper's analysis protocol: Normalization of each sample was performed by random selection of 1 million high-quality reads, each carrying a distinct molecular identifier. Instead of being binned into consensus sequences, reads that shared molecular identifiers were thrown out. MiTCR, with a Q25 quality threshold and the strictest error-elimination algorithm, was used for CDR3 identification, clonotype clustering and error correction. Lower-bound total TCR beta diversity was estimated with a nonparametric unseen species model using Euler transformation. The public reads were run again by TCRdb, first through fastp at Q25 and then through MiXCR, and only productive beta chains were kept. Each entry merges the rows of one CDR3 protein and shows their most common DNA and genes. The V and J calls and clone size come from TCRdb's table, not from the authors' own analysis. This sample has around 1.1 million distinct CDR3 sequences in its table, and 35% to 40% of those were observed once. The top ten constitute around 13% of the sample.

Recombination linked TRBV12-3 or TRBV12-4 to TRBJ2-3; the D call could be TRBD1 or TRBD2, with each sharing 6 bases. This receptor was obtained from a man between 18 and 29 years old in good health. The material sequenced was blood. Here is the DNA: TGTGCCAGCAGTTTGGGGGGCAGTTCGTACACAGATACGCAGTATTTT. It specifies CASSLGGSSYTDTQYF.